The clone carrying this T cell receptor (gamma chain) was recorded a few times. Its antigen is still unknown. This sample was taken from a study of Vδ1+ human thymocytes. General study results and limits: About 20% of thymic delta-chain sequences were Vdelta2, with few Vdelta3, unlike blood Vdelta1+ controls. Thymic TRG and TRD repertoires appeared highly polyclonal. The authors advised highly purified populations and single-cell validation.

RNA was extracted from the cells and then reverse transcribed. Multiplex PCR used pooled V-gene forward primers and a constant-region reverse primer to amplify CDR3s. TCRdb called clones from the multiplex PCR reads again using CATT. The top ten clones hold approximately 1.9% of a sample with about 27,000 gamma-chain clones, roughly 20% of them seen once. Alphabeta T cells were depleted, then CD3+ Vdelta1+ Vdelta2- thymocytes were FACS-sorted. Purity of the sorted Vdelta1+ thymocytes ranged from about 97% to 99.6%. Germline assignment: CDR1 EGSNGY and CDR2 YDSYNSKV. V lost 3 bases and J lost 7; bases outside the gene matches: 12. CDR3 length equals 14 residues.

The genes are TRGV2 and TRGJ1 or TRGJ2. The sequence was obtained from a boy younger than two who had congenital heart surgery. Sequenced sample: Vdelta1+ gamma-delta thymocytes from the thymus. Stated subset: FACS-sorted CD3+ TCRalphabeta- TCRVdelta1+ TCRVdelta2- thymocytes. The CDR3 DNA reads TGTGCCACCTGGGACAGGCCTGGAAGGTATAAGAAACTCTTT. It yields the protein CATWDRPGRYKKLF.